A selection of T cell receptor beta chains follows, all from one sample in a study of shared clonotypes between healthy human individuals. Sequencing was performed with immunoSEQ multiplex PCR; in TCRdb, only in-frame clones are kept and a portion is missing. The sample yields over a million clones, roughly 97% seen once. What was sequenced was naive CD4+ T cells sorted from blood. The origin of the receptors is a man aged 25 to 40 in good health. Each CDR3 is given with its conserved first and last residue. D genes are given only for firm matches. Clone size is stated in some rows and not others, as once, few, many or a class when expanded.

clone_size | j_call | cdr3_length | d_call | v_call | cdr3_aa | cdr3_nt
. | TRBJ2-2 | 14 | . | TRBV5-1 | CASRQDRNTGELFF | TGCGCCAGCAGGCAAGACAGAAACACCGGGGAGCTGTTTTTT
. | TRBJ1-4 | 15 | . | TRBV5-8 | CASSVRSSTNEKLFF | TGTGCCAGCAGTGTCAGGAGTAGTACTAATGAAAAACTGTTTTTT
. | TRBJ1-2 | 15 | . | TRBV2 | CASSTTTGAAYGYTF | TGTGCCAGCAGTACTACGACCGGGGCTGCTTATGGCTACACCTTC
. | TRBJ2-3 | 12 | . | TRBV18 | CASSPDPQARYF | TGTGCCAGCTCACCTGACCCGCAGGCTCGGTATTTT
. | TRBJ1-1 | 13 | . | TRBV5-4 | CASSLNQREEAFF | TGTGCCAGCAGCTTGAATCAGAGGGAGGAAGCTTTCTTT
. | TRBJ2-2 | 16 | TRBD1 | TRBV2 | CASSESWDRGTGELFF | TGTGCCAGCAGTGAAAGCTGGGACAGGGGCACCGGGGAGCTGTTTTTT
. | TRBJ2-7 | 11 | . | TRBV2 | CASSPSYEQYF | TGTGCCAGCAGCCCCAGTTACGAGCAGTACTTC
. | TRBJ1-2 | 16 | TRBD1 | TRBV5-1 | CASSLAAGQGAGGYTF | TGCGCCAGCAGCTTGGCCGCGGGACAGGGGGCCGGTGGCTACACCTTC
. | TRBJ2-1 | 15 | TRBD1 | TRBV27 | CASRLTGAIYNEQFF | TGTGCCAGCAGACTTACAGGGGCGATCTACAATGAGCAGTTCTTC
. | TRBJ2-7 | 15 | TRBD1 | TRBV6-5 | CASSYAGTVSYEQYF | TGTGCCAGCAGTTACGCCGGGACAGTCTCCTACGAGCAGTACTTC
. | TRBJ2-3 | 14 | TRBD2 | TRBV6-5 | CASSYSAGGDTQYF | TGTGCCAGCAGTTACTCGGCGGGAGGAGATACGCAGTATTTT
. | TRBJ1-2 | 11 | TRBD1 | TRBV6-1 | CASSGGGGYTF | TGTGCCAGTTCAGGGGGTGGTGGCTACACCTTC
few | TRBJ2-2 | 17 | TRBD2 | TRBV7-3 | CASSPSRAGGQAGELFF | TGTGCCAGCAGCCCCTCACGGGCGGGAGGGCAAGCCGGGGAGCTGTTTTTT
. | TRBJ2-7 | 14 | TRBD1 | TRBV9 | CASSVRQGAYEQYF | TGTGCCAGCAGCGTAAGACAGGGGGCTTACGAGCAGTACTTC
. | TRBJ2-3 | 14 | . | TRBV11-1 | CASSRTRGTDTQYF | TGTGCCAGCAGCCGCACGCGGGGCACAGATACGCAGTATTTT
. | TRBJ2-7 | 13 | . | TRBV28 | CASTTGQTYEQYF | TGTGCCAGCACTACCGGACAGACCTACGAGCAGTACTTC
. | TRBJ1-1 | 16 | TRBD1 | TRBV14 | CASSKWTGPGGTEAFF | TGTGCCAGCAGTAAGTGGACAGGGCCTGGAGGGACTGAAGCTTTCTTT
once | TRBJ2-7 | 14 | . | TRBV5-1 | CASSLGLSSYEQYF | TGCGCCAGCAGCTTGGGATTGAGCTCCTACGAGCAGTACTTC
. | TRBJ2-7 | 12 | . | TRBV6-1 | CATRQSTYEQYF | TGTGCCACCCGACAGAGCACTTACGAGCAGTACTTC
. | TRBJ2-7 | 15 | TRBD1 | TRBV19 | CASSENGQGHYEQYF | TGTGCCAGTAGTGAGAACGGACAGGGGCATTACGAGCAGTACTTC
. | TRBJ2-1 | 15 | . | TRBV28 | CASSLLNRAGLGQFF | TGTGCCAGCAGTTTACTAAACAGGGCCGGCCTTGGGCAGTTCTTC
few | TRBJ2-7 | 13 | TRBD1 | TRBV5-4 | CASSIQGAYEQYF | TGTGCCAGCAGCATACAGGGGGCCTACGAGCAGTACTTC
. | TRBJ1-1 | 16 | . | TRBV19 | CASSIVTGGQNTEAFF | TGTGCCAGTAGTATAGTAACGGGAGGACAGAACACTGAAGCTTTCTTT
. | TRBJ2-5 | 14 | TRBD2 | TRBV5-1 | CASSLERGGETQYF | TGCGCCAGCAGCCTGGAGCGGGGAGGAGAGACCCAGTACTTC
. | TRBJ2-1 | 13 | TRBD2 | TRBV2 | CATRLAENNEQFF | TGTGCCACCCGACTAGCGGAAAACAATGAGCAGTTCTTC
. | TRBJ2-1 | 16 | TRBD1 | TRBV7-7 | CASSPLGQGGINEQFF | TGTGCTAGCAGCCCCTTGGGACAGGGGGGGATCAATGAGCAGTTCTTC
. | TRBJ1-3 | 15 | . | TRBV27 | CASSLGRHSGNTIYF | TGTGCCAGCAGTCTAGGACGGCACTCTGGAAACACCATATATTTT
. | TRBJ2-1 | 17 | . | TRBV4-3 | CASSHLLGRNSYNEQFF | TGCGCCAGCAGCCACCTACTCGGCAGGAACTCCTACAATGAGCAGTTCTTC
. | TRBJ2-3 | 15 | . | TRBV18 | CASSPDAVRTDTQYF | TGTGCCAGCTCACCAGATGCCGTTAGGACAGATACGCAGTATTTT
. | TRBJ1-3 | 15 | TRBD1 | TRBV11-3 | CASSAGQGSGNTIYF | TGTGCCAGCAGCGCCGGACAGGGCTCTGGAAACACCATATATTTT
. | TRBJ1-1 | 13 | . | TRBV6-1 | CASSEAGRGSAFF | TGTGCCAGCAGTGAGGCGGGACGAGGTTCGGCTTTCTTT
once | TRBJ2-7 | 21 | . | TRBV5-3 | CARSPCFIVEPLQGNSYEQYF | TGTGCCAGAAGCCCTTGTTTCATTGTGGAACCGCTACAGGGTAATAGTTACGAGCAGTACTTC
. | TRBJ2-1 | 18 | TRBD2 | TRBV28 | CASRPGLAVTSSYNEQFF | TGTGCCAGCAGGCCGGGACTAGCGGTCACGAGCTCCTACAATGAGCAGTTCTTC
. | TRBJ2-2 | 16 | TRBD2 | TRBV7-9 | CASTPGLAGNTGELFF | TGTGCCAGCACCCCGGGACTAGCGGGGAACACCGGGGAGCTGTTTTTT
. | TRBJ1-5 | 14 | . | TRBV6-1 | CASSEGLSNQPQHF | TGTGCCAGCAGTGAGGGGCTCAGCAATCAGCCCCAGCATTTT
. | TRBJ2-7 | 14 | TRBD2 | TRBV7-2 | CASSLAPASGRTNF | TGTGCCAGCAGCTTAGCCCCGGCCAGCGGGAGGACTAACTTC
once | TRBJ2-7 | 14 | TRBD1 | TRBV4-1 | CASSQETGTYEQYF | TGCGCCAGCAGCCAAGAGACAGGGACCTACGAGCAGTACTTC
. | TRBJ2-3 | 15 | . | TRBV5-1 | CASSTLVGESDTQYF | TGCGCCAGCAGCACCTTAGTGGGAGAGTCAGATACGCAGTATTTT
once | TRBJ2-4 | 20 | TRBD1 | TRBV5-1 | CASSLSWGQPDSLAKNIQYF | TGCGCCAGCAGCTTGAGCTGGGGACAGCCGGATTCACTAGCCAAAAACATTCAGTACTTC
. | TRBJ2-7 | 13 | . | TRBV11-3 | CASSLKNSYEQYF | TGTGCCAGCAGCTTAAAGAACTCCTACGAGCAGTACTTC
. | TRBJ1-2 | 18 | TRBD1 | TRBV27 | CATSSLVAYMGTGNGYTF | TGTGCGACCAGCAGTTTGGTGGCTTATATGGGGACAGGCAACGGCTACACCTTC
. | TRBJ2-2 | 16 | . | TRBV30 | CAWRDPGQGNTGELFF | TGTGCCTGGAGGGACCCGGGACAAGGAAACACCGGGGAGCTGTTTTTT
. | TRBJ2-3 | 14 | TRBD2 | TRBV5-6 | CASTPGLDSDTQYF | TGTGCCAGCACCCCGGGACTAGATTCAGATACGCAGTATTTT
. | TRBJ2-7 | 16 | . | TRBV5-4 | CASSPRGRGSSYEQYF | TGTGCCAGCAGCCCCCGGGGGAGGGGGAGCTCCTACGAGCAGTACTTC
. | TRBJ1-1 | 13 | . | TRBV5-4 | CASSLGQATEAFF | TGTGCCAGCAGCTTGGGACAGGCGACCGAAGCTTTCTTT
. | TRBJ2-7 | 14 | TRBD1 | TRBV5-1 | CASRLGTGLYEQYF | TGCGCCAGCAGACTGGGGACAGGTCTTTACGAGCAGTACTTC
. | TRBJ1-1 | 14 | . | TRBV4-3 | CASSQGPTNTEAFF | TGCGCCAGCAGCCAGGGACCCACGAACACTGAAGCTTTCTTT
. | TRBJ1-1 | 14 | TRBD1 | TRBV9 | CASSVDGQGGEAFF | TGTGCCAGCAGCGTAGACGGACAGGGAGGTGAAGCTTTCTTT
. | TRBJ2-1 | 15 | TRBD1 | TRBV29-1 | CSVEGGQQIYNEQFF | TGCAGCGTTGAAGGGGGACAGCAGATCTACAATGAGCAGTTCTTC
. | TRBJ2-7 | 14 | . | TRBV9 | CASSVRDNSYEQYF | TGTGCCAGCAGCGTCCGGGACAACTCCTACGAGCAGTACTTC
. | TRBJ2-7 | 15 | . | TRBV5-5 | CASSSRMGDSYEQYF | TGTGCCAGCAGTTCCCGAATGGGGGATTCCTACGAGCAGTACTTC
. | TRBJ2-2 | 14 | TRBD1 | TRBV2 | CASSNRGYTGELFF | TGTGCCAGCAGCAACAGGGGATACACCGGGGAGCTGTTTTTT
. | TRBJ2-2 | 15 | TRBD2 | TRBV6-6 | CASSYSGSAVGELFF | TGTGCCAGCAGTTACAGCGGGAGTGCCGTCGGGGAGCTGTTTTTT
. | TRBJ1-5 | 15 | . | TRBV2 | CASSAYRVGNQPQHF | TGTGCCAGCAGTGCGTACAGGGTCGGCAATCAGCCCCAGCATTTT
. | TRBJ2-7 | 13 | . | TRBV7-3 | CASSFSPTYEQYF | TGTGCCAGCAGCTTTAGTCCTACCTACGAGCAGTACTTC
. | TRBJ2-2 | 14 | TRBD1 | TRBV7-2 | CASSRDRGSGELFF | TGTGCCAGCAGTCGGGACAGGGGGTCCGGGGAGCTGTTTTTT
. | TRBJ2-3 | 15 | . | TRBV5-4 | CASSFAAGSTDTQYF | TGTGCCAGCAGCTTCGCGGCGGGTAGCACAGATACGCAGTATTTT
. | TRBJ2-7 | 11 | . | TRBV5-8 | CASSLHYEQYF | TGTGCCAGCAGCTTACACTACGAGCAGTACTTC
. | TRBJ2-1 | 16 | TRBD2 | TRBV7-6 | CASSSRLAGDWREQFF | TGTGCCAGCAGCTCCAGACTAGCGGGAGATTGGAGAGAGCAGTTCTTC
once | TRBJ2-7 | 13 | . | TRBV11-3 | CASSPETEGEQYF | TGTGCCAGCAGCCCCGAGACAGAGGGGGAGCAGTACTTC